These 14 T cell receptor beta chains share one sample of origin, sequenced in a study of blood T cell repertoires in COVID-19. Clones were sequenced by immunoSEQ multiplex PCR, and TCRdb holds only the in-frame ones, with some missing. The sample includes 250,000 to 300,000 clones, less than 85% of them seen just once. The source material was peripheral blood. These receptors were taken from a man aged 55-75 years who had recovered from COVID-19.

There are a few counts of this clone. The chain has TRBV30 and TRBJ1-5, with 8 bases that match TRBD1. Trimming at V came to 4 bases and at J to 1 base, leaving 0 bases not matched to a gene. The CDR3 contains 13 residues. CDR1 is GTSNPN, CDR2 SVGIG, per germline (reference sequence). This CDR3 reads CAWNRGSNQPQHF. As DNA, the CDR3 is TGTGCCTGGAACAGGGGGAGCAATCAGCCCCAGCATTTT.

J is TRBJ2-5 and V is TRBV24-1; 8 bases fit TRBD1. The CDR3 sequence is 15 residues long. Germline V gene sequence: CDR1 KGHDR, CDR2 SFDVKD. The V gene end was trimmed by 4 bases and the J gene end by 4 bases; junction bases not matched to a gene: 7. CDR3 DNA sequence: TGTGCCACCAGTGACGGCAGGGGGCGCCGAGAGACCCAGTACTTC. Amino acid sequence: CATSDGRGRRETQYF.

The CDR3 reads CASINGHPEWGMGGQPQHF. The CDR3 DNA reads TGTGCCAGCATCAATGGCCACCCAGAGTGGGGGATGGGAGGACAGCCCCAGCATTTT. The J gene is TRBJ1-5, the V gene TRBV5-7; D is possibly TRBD1 (5 bases). TRBV5-7 is an open reading frame, and its role is uncertain. Trimming removed 6 bases at V and 7 bases at J, with 32 bases between. The CDR3 is 19 residues long.

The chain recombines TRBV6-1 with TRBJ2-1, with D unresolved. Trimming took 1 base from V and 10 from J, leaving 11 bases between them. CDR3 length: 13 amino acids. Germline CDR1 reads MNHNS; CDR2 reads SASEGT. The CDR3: CASSEVLASEQFF. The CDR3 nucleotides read TGTGCCAGCAGTGAAGTTTTGGCCTCCGAGCAGTTCTTC.

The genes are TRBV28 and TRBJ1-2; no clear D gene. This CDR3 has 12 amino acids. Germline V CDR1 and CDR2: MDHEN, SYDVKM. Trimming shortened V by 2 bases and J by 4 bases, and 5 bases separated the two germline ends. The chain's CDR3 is CASSLVFYGYTF. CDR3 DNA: TGTGCCAGCAGTTTAGTCTTCTATGGCTACACCTTC.

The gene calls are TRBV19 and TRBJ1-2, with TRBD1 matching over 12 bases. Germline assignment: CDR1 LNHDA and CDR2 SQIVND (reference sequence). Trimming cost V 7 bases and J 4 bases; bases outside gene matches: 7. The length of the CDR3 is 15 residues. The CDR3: CASITGTGGTYGYTF. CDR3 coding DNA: TGTGCCAGTATCACCGGGACAGGGGGCACCTATGGCTACACCTTC.

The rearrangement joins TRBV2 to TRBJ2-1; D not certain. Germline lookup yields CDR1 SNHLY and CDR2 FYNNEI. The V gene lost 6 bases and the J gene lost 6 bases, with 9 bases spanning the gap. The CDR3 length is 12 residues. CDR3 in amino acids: CASRGGRNEQFF. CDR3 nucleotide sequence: TGTGCCAGCAGGGGTGGGCGCAATGAGCAGTTCTTC.

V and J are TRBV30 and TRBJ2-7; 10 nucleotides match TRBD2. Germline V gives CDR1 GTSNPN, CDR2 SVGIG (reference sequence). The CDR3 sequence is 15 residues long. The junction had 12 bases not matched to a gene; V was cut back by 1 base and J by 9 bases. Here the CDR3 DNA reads TGTGCCTGGAGTGCCCCTCTAGCGGGGGCGGTAGTGCAGTACTTC. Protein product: CAWSAPLAGAVVQYF.

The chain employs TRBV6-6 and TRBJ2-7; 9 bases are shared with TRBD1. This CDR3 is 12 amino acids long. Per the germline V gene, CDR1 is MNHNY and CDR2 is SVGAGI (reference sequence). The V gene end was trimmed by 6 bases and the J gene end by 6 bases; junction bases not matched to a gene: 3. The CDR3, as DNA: TGTGCCAGCAGCAGGGACAGGGTCGAGCAGTACTTC. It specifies CASSRDRVEQYF.

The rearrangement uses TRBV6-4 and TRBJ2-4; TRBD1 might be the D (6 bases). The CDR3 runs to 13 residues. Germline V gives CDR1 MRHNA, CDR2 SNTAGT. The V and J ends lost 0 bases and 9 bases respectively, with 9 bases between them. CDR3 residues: CASSDSQGSIQYF. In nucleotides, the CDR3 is TGTGCCAGCAGTGACTCCCAGGGGAGCATTCAGTACTTC.

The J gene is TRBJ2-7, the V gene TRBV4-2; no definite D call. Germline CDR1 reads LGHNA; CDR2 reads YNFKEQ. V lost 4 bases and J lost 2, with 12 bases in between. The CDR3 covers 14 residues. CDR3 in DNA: TGTGCCAGCAGCCGCGGAGTAGCTACCTACGAGCAGTACTTC. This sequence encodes CASSRGVATYEQYF.

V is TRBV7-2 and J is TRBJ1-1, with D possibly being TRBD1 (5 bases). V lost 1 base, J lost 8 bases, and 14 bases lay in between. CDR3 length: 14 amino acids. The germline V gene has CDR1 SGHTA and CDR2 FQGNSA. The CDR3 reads CASSLVLGGAEAFF. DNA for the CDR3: TGTGCCAGCAGCTTAGTTTTGGGGGGAGCCGAAGCTTTCTTT. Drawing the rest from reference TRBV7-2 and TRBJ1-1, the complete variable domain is GAGVSQSPSNKVTEKGKDVELRCDPISGHTALYWYRQSLGQGLEFLIYFQGNSAPDKSGLPSDRFSAERTGGSVSTLTIQRTQQEDSAVYLCASSLVLGGAEAFFGQGTRLTVV.

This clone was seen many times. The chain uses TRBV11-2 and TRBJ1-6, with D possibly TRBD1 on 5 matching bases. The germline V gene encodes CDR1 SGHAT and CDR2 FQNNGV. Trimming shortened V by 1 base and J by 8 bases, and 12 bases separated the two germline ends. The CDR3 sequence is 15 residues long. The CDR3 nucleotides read TGTGCCAGCAGCTTAGCAGACAGAATTGATTCACCCCTCCACTTT. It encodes CASSLADRIDSPLHF.

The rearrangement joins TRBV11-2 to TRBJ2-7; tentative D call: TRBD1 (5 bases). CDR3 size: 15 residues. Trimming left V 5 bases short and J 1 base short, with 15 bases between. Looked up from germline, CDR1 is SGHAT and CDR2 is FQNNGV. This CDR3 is CASSRAGSSSYEQYF. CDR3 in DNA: TGTGCCAGCAGCCGAGCAGGGTCGTCTTCCTACGAGCAGTACTTC.